This entry lists 11 T cell receptor beta chains sequenced from one sample in a study of T cells expressing NK-cell markers. TCRdb reprocessed the 5' RACE reads, keeping one entry per CDR3 protein, no DNA. This table holds about 450,000 distinct CDR3 sequences. Sequences were obtained from blood T cells: a sorted CD56 or NKG2C T cell subset, CD4+ or CD8+ T cells, or bulk PBMC T cells (not recorded which). Every receptor here comes from a woman aged 18 to 75 in good health.

CDR3 region: CASSFLRGGRTDTQYF. The V and J genes are TRBV7-2 and TRBJ2-3; TCRdb picks TRBD2, but there is no DNA to check that call. Germline CDR1 is SGHTA and CDR2 is FQGNSA. CDR3 length: 16 amino acids.

The rearrangement joins TRBV11-1 to TRBJ2-5. CDR3 length: 14 residues. Germline lookup yields CDR1 SGHAT and CDR2 FQDESV (reference sequence). The CDR3 loop is CASSLVISQETQYF.

The chain recombines TRBV20-1 with TRBJ2-5; with no DNA, the TCRdb D assignment of TRBD1 cannot be verified. Per the germline V gene, CDR1 is DFQATT and CDR2 is SNEGSKA (reference sequence). The length of the CDR3 is 11 residues. The CDR3 is CSARQGETQYF.

The chain has TRBV30 and TRBJ2-5; TCRdb outputs TRBD2, but without DNA this stays unchecked. The CDR3 sequence is 15 residues long. From germline, CDR1 is GTSNPN and CDR2 SVGIG (reference sequence). CDR3 in amino acids: CAWSVRRGGGETQYF.

The chain is built from TRBV7-2 and TRBJ1-1; no DNA is available, so the TRBD1 call from TCRdb remains unchecked. CDR1 is SGHTA and CDR2 is FQGNSA in the germline V gene. This CDR3 is built from 17 residues. The CDR3 is CASSFWDRGRSNTEAFF.

The chain uses TRBV7-8 and TRBJ1-3. The V gene's germline CDR1 is SGHVS and CDR2 FQNEAQ. This CDR3 has 15 residues. The CDR3 is CASRGGGRTGNTIYF.

This chain uses TRBV5-1 with TRBJ2-1; without DNA, the TCRdb call of TRBD2 cannot be checked. Germline-derived CDR1 and CDR2 are SGHRS and YFSETQ. The CDR3 has 18 residues. CDR3 protein: CASSLRLAGGSSYNEQFF.

This rearrangement joins TRBV20-1 to TRBJ2-2; checking the TCRdb D call of TRBD2 is not possible without DNA. This CDR3 comprises 14 residues. Looked up from germline, CDR1 is DFQATT and CDR2 is SNEGSKA (reference sequence). CDR3 sequence: CSAQTTWVTGELFF.

The V call is TRBV20-1, the J call TRBJ2-3; there is no DNA to check the TCRdb D call of TRBD2. From germline, CDR1 is DFQATT and CDR2 SNEGSKA (reference sequence). The CDR3 has 15 amino acids. CDR3 protein: CSARVLAGAGDTQYF.

The chain carries TRBV20-1 and TRBJ1-4; TCRdb's D call, TRBD1, is unchecked because there is no DNA. This CDR3 comprises 14 residues. Germline V gives CDR1 DFQATT, CDR2 SNEGSKA (reference sequence). The CDR3 is CSARWPGSNEKLFF.

The V call is TRBV20-1, the J call TRBJ2-1. CDR3 length equals 13 residues. CDR1 and CDR2 from the germline V gene are DFQATT and SNEGSKA (reference sequence). The CDR3 region is CSARVGLYNEQFF.